A selection of T cell receptor beta chains follows, all from one sample in a study of T cells in Graves' hyperthyroidism and ophthalmopathy. In TCRdb, the multiplex PCR reads were re-called with MiXCR into one record per CDR3 protein. The data show roughly 750,000 distinct CDR3 sequences, 15% to 20% seen once. Material for sequencing was blood. The source is a man aged 18 to 29 with Graves' hyperthyroidism. Each CDR3 is given with its conserved first and last residue. The D gene is left open where the match is weak. Part of the rows lack a size; the others show once, few, many or a class for expanded clones.

>TRBJ1-1|.|.|TRBV4-2
TGTGCCAGCAGCCAAGACGACTCTTCATACACTGAAGCTTTCTTT
CASSQDDSSYTEAFF
>TRBJ2-2|TRBD1|few|TRBV6-6
TGTGCCAGCAGTTACACGGGACAGGGGTCCGGGGAGCTGTTTTTT
CASSYTGQGSGELFF
>TRBJ1-1|.|.|TRBV4-2
TGTGCCAGCGGGGGGGCTGGCACTGAAGCTTTCTTT
CASGGAGTEAFF
>TRBJ2-1|TRBD2|few|TRBV18
TGTGCCAGCTCACCAATGACTAGCGGGAGTCCCTCTCGGGACAATGAGCAGTTCTTC
CASSPMTSGSPSRDNEQFF
>TRBJ1-1|.|many|TRBV25-1
TGTGCCAGCAGTGGACCTTACCTTGGCGCTGAAGCTTTCTTT
CASSGPYLGAEAFF
>TRBJ2-5|.|many|TRBV29-1
TGCAGCGTTGAGCTAGGCGGCGGGGTAAAGACCCAGTACTTC
CSVELGGGVKTQYF
>TRBJ2-4|.|few|TRBV5-6
TGTGCCAGCAGCTTACCCGGGACAACCAAAAACATTCAGTACTTC
CASSLPGTTKNIQYF
>TRBJ1-1|.|many|TRBV11-1
TGTGCCAGCAGCTCGTACGGGGGAGGTACTGAAGCTTTCTTT
CASSSYGGGTEAFF
>TRBJ1-2|.|.|TRBV14
TGTGCCAGCAGCCAGGGGTCGAGCTATGGCTACACCTTC
CASSQGSSYGYTF
>TRBJ1-5|.|few|TRBV6-1
TGTGCCAGCAATGAGCAGGGGAGCAATCAGCCCCAGCATTTT
CASNEQGSNQPQHF
>TRBJ1-1|.|many|TRBV2
TGTGCCAGCAGGAGGGGCAGGGAGAACACTGAAGCTTTCTTT
CASRRGRENTEAFF
>TRBJ1-1|TRBD1|.|TRBV19
TGTGCCAGTAATGGACAGGGGTGGGATGAAGCTTTCTTT
CASNGQGWDEAFF
>TRBJ2-3|TRBD2|.|TRBV29-1
TGCAGCGCCACGAGCGGGATCCGCACAGATACGCAGTATTTT
CSATSGIRTDTQYF
>TRBJ1-4|.|.|TRBV6-1
TGTGCCAGCAATCCTTCCAGGAGACAGGCCAATAATGAAAAACTGTTTTTT
CASNPSRRQANNEKLFF
>TRBJ1-6|.|many|TRBV28
TGTGCCAGCAGTCTCCCCTTATCCTCCTATAATTCACCCCTCCACTTT
CASSLPLSSYNSPLHF
>TRBJ2-1|.|many|TRBV24-1
TGTGCCACCAGTGATCGCCCCTGGCGGGCCTCCTCCTACAATGAGCAGTTCTTC
CATSDRPWRASSYNEQFF
>TRBJ1-1|.|many|TRBV6-1
TGTGCCAGCAGTAGACCCCTCGGCAGGACTGAAGCTTTCTTT
CASSRPLGRTEAFF
>TRBJ2-3|TRBD2|.|TRBV5-8
TGTGCCAGCAGCACCCTAGCGGGAGTTTTAGTAGATACGCAGTATTTT
CASSTLAGVLVDTQYF
>TRBJ2-1|TRBD2|many|TRBV7-6
TGTGCCAGCAGCTTAAAGGGCCTTTGGGTTAGCGGGAGTTCCTACAATGAGCAGTTCTTC
CASSLKGLWVSGSSYNEQFF
>TRBJ2-1|.|many|TRBV28
TGTGCCAGCAGTTCGGCTAGCTCCTACAATGAGCAGTCCTTC
CASSSASSYNEQSF
>TRBJ2-3|.|.|TRBV3-1
TGTGCCAGCAGCCCCCTGGGGATGGGCACAGATACGCAGTATTTT
CASSPLGMGTDTQYF
>TRBJ2-5|.|.|TRBV7-2
TGTGCCAGCAGCTCGGAACAGTACCAAGAGACCCAGTACTTC
CASSSEQYQETQYF
>TRBJ2-1|TRBD2|few|TRBV6-2/TRBV6-3
TGTGCCAGCATTCTGGTAGCCGGCGGGAGTGAGCAGTTCTTC
CASILVAGGSEQFF
>TRBJ2-1|.|.|TRBV4-2
TGTGCCAGCAGCCAGGGACACGGCGATGAGCAGTTCTTC
CASSQGHGDEQFF
>TRBJ1-5|.|many|TRBV20-1
TGCAGTGCATCCGGGGGAGGACAGCCCCAGCATTTT
CSASGGGQPQHF
>TRBJ1-2|.|many|TRBV7-2
TGTGCCAGCAGCCAGTCCTATGGCTACACCTTC
CASSQSYGYTF
>TRBJ2-7|.|few|TRBV19
TGTGCCAGTAGCCTAGATAAGGGGGTCTACGAGCAGTACTTC
CASSLDKGVYEQYF
>TRBJ1-2|.|many|TRBV28
TGTGCCAGCAGTTCCGGCAGGGGTGAAGGCTACACCTTC
CASSSGRGEGYTF
>TRBJ2-6|TRBD1|.|TRBV2
TGTGCCAGCAGTTGGGGACAGGTCCTCACTGGGGCCAACGTCCTGACTTTC
CASSWGQVLTGANVLTF
>TRBJ1-4|TRBD1|few|TRBV6-1
TGTGCCAGCAGTCAGGACAGGGGAGTATATGAAAAACTGTTTTTT
CASSQDRGVYEKLFF
>TRBJ2-7|TRBD1|many|TRBV29-1
TGCAGCGTTGGCCCCCCCCGGGACAGGTACGAGCAGTACTTC
CSVGPPRDRYEQYF
>TRBJ1-3|.|few|TRBV28
TGTGCCAGCAGTCAGCAATTTAGGGGAAACACCATATATTTT
CASSQQFRGNTIYF
>TRBJ2-1|.|once|TRBV20-1
TGCAGTGCTACCAGGGATTATGAGCAGTTCTTC
CSATRDYEQFF
>TRBJ1-1|.|.|TRBV29-1
TGCAGCGTTGAAGATAGGCAGGGATACACTGAAGCTTTCTTT
CSVEDRQGYTEAFF
>TRBJ2-7|.|.|TRBV7-8
TGTGCCAGCAGCCCCATGGACAGCCATATGGGGCACGAGCAGTACTTC
CASSPMDSHMGHEQYF
>TRBJ2-4|.|.|TRBV6-2/TRBV6-3
TGTGCCAGCAGTTCCCTTAATAGCGGTTTAGCCAAAAACATTCAGTACTTC
CASSSLNSGLAKNIQYF
>TRBJ2-1|.|.|TRBV20-1
TGCAGTGCCCACCCGGCGAGCTCCTACAATGAGCAGTTCTTC
CSAHPASSYNEQFF
>TRBJ2-7|TRBD1|many|TRBV28
TGTGCCAGCAGTTCCCGGGACAGATTACGGGAGCAGTACTTC
CASSSRDRLREQYF
>TRBJ2-7|TRBD1|.|TRBV10-3
TGTGCCATCAGTGTAACAGGGGCCGAGCAGTACTTC
CAISVTGAEQYF
>TRBJ1-5|.|few|TRBV5-1
TGCGCCAGCAGCTTGAGGCCCATCGCTGGCACAGATACGCAGCATTTT
CASSLRPIAGTDTQHF
>TRBJ1-1|.|.|TRBV20-1
TGCAGTGCTAGAGATGGGGCCAAGAACACTGAAGCTTTCTTT
CSARDGAKNTEAFF
>TRBJ1-2|TRBD1|.|TRBV2
TGTGCCAGCAGCACCGGGACAGTCGGCTACACCTTC
CASSTGTVGYTF
>TRBJ2-1|.|many|TRBV11-1
TGTGCCACCGGACTTCTCGATGAGCAGTTCTTC
CATGLLDEQFF
>TRBJ1-4|.|.|TRBV2
TGTGCCAGCAGGCGGCCAACTAATGAAAAACTGTTTTTT
CASRRPTNEKLFF
>TRBJ2-1|.|many|TRBV7-8
TGTGCCTCGACTGGTACGGGAATGGATCAATACGAGCAGTTCTTC
CASTGTGMDQYEQFF
>TRBJ1-6|.|.|TRBV6-1
TGTGCCAGCAGGCGGACGGAATATAATTCACCCCTCCACTTT
CASRRTEYNSPLHF
>TRBJ2-3|TRBD2|.|TRBV7-2
TGTGCCGGCAGCTCAGGACTAGCGGGAAGGGGAGATACGCAGTATTTT
CAGSSGLAGRGDTQYF
>TRBJ1-6|TRBD1|few|TRBV2
TGTGCCAGCACCGTGACAGGGGGCGATTCACCCCTCCACTTT
CASTVTGGDSPLHF
>TRBJ2-4|.|few|TRBV5-1
TGCGCCAGCAGCTTGGGTTTAGGAGGGAGAGCGGCCAAAAACATTCAGTACTTC
CASSLGLGGRAAKNIQYF
>TRBJ1-6|.|.|TRBV4-2
TGTGCCAGCAGCAGCAACGGAAATTCACCCCTCCACTTT
CASSSNGNSPLHF
>TRBJ2-7|.|many|TRBV2
TGTGCCAGCAGTGACGCGCCGGAGCAGTACTTC
CASSDAPEQYF
>TRBJ2-7|.|.|TRBV5-1
TGCGCCAGCAGGTTTTTTGCGGGATTGACCTACGAGCAGTACTTC
CASRFFAGLTYEQYF
>TRBJ2-1|TRBD1|many|TRBV18
TGTGCCAGCTCACGACAGGGTGTAGCCTTCAATGAGCAGTTCTTC
CASSRQGVAFNEQFF
>TRBJ1-4|.|.|TRBV10-3
TGTGCCATCAGTGACCCAGACGGTGCAACTAATGAAAAACTGTTTTTT
CAISDPDGATNEKLFF
>TRBJ1-1|.|few|TRBV19
TGTGCCAGTAGTATAGGTCTTCTTGGGAACACTGAAGCTTTCTTT
CASSIGLLGNTEAFF
>TRBJ2-1|TRBD2|.|TRBV5-1
TGCGCCAGCAGCTTGGAGACTAGCGGGAGAAGGAATGAGCAGTTCTTC
CASSLETSGRRNEQFF
>TRBJ2-1|.|many|TRBV27
TGTGCCAGCAGAACCGGTGGGAATGAGCAGTTCTTC
CASRTGGNEQFF
>TRBJ1-1|TRBD1|many|TRBV30
TGTGCCTGGAGACAGGGGCTTGAAGCTTTCTTT
CAWRQGLEAFF
>TRBJ1-5|TRBD1|few|TRBV9
TGTGCCAGCAGCGTAGGGGACAGGGATAATCAGCCCCAGCATTTT
CASSVGDRDNQPQHF
>TRBJ2-7|.|many|TRBV7-8
TGTGCCAGCCGGGCAGGGGACCACGAGCAGTACTTC
CASRAGDHEQYF